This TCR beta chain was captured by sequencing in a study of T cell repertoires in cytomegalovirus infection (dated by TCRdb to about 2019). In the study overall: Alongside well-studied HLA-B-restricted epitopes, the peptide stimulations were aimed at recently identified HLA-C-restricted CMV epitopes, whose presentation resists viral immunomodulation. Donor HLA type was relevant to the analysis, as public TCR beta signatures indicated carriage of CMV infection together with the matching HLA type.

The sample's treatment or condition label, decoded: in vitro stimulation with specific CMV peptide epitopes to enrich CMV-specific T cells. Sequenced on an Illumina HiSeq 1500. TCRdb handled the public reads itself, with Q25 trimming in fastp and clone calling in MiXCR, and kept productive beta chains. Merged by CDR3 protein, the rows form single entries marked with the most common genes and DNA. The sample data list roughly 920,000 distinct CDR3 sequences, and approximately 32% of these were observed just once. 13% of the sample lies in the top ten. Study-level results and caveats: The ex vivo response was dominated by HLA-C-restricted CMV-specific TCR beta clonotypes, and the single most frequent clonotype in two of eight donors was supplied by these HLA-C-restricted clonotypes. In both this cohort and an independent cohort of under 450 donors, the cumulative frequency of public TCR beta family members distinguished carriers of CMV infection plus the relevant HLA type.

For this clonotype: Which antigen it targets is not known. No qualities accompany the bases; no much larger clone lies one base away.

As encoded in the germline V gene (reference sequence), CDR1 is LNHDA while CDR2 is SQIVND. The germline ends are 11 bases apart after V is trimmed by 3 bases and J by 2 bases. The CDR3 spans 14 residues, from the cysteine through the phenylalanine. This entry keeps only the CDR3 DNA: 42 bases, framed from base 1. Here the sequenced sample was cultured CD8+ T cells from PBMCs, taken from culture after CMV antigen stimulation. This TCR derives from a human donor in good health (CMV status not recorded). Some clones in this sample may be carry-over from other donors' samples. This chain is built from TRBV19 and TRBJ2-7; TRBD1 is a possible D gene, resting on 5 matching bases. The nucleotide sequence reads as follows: TGTGCCAGTAGTATCGCCGACAGTCCCTACGAGCAGTACTTC. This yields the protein CASSIADSPYEQYF.